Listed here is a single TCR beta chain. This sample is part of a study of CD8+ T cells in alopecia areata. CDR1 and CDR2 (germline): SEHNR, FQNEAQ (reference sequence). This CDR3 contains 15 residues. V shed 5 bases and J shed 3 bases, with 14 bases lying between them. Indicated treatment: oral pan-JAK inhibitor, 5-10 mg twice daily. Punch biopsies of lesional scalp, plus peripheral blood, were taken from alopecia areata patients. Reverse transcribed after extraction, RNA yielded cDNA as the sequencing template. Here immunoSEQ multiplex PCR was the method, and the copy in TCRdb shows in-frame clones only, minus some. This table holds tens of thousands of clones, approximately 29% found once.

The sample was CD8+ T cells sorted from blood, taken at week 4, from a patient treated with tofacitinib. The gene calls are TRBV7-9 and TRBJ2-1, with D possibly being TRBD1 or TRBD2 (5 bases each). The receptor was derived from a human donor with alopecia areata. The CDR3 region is CASSPTGTGYNEQFF. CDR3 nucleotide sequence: TGTGCCAGCAGCCCTACCGGGACGGGCTACAATGAGCAGTTCTTC.